One T cell receptor beta chain is described in this entry. At least ten counts were recorded for this clonotype. It has no known antigen specificity. One base away there is no much larger clone; base qualities are not given. cDNA was synthesized by template-switch 5'RACE using a primer with a 10-nucleotide random unique molecular identifier that tagged each TCR transcript. Every sequencing run yielded over 180 million TCR-beta sequences covering 15-18 subjects. The RNeasy kit was used for extraction of total RNA. TCR-beta VDJ regions were amplified with primers for the TCR constant region and the 5'RACE anchor, using the KAPA Real-time Library Amplification kit. Sample indexes and Illumina adaptors were added in a first PCR, after which library yield was increased in a second PCR. After purification with Ampure beads, the TCR product of roughly 650 bp was size-selected on a 2% E-gel SizeSelection system. Before pooling, library quality was checked on a Bioanalyzer, concentration was measured with Qubit, and libraries were quantified with the Kapa Library Quantification kit. An Illumina HiSeq 2500 was used to sequence the libraries paired-end at 2 x 150 bp. To increase sequence diversity, about 25-31% phiX was spiked into each library pool. The authors processed their data as follows. The UMI-based MiGEC pipeline processed quality-filtered reads and removed over 75% of raw TCR sequences during error correction. IMGT germline references were used for alignment of VDJ genes, and clonotypes were defined by a unique CDR3 amino acid sequence together with V-J genes. Clonal expansion, Shannon diversity, and CDR3 relatedness (CalcPairwiseDistances, ClusterSamples) were evaluated with VDJtools, and phylogenetic trees were built with CLCbio workbench. A clone was classed as expanded if it had 8 or more unique UMIs, a cutoff based on coefficient-of-variation modelling across technical triplicates. TCRdb reprocessing: public reads trimmed at Q25 with fastp, clones called with MiXCR, in-frame beta chains kept. CDR3 protein sequences are deduplicated, and each keeps its most common genes and DNA. The V and J calls were not made by the authors but by TCRdb's processing. The sample table holds 84,000 or so distinct CDR3 sequences, of which 4.3% were seen once. The ten largest clones capture around 5.8% of the sample.

Including the terminal cysteine and phenylalanine, the CDR3 comprises 14 residues. Only CDR3 DNA remains: 42 bases, in frame from the first base. V lost 5 bases and J lost 7 bases, and the count of bases not matched to a germline gene is 7. CDR1 and CDR2, looked up from the germline V gene (reference sequence), are LNHNV and YYDKDF. The entry originates in a study of neurological immune-mediated disorders (dated by TCRdb to between 2018 and 2020). About the study as a whole: Among the approximately 34 multiple sclerosis patients, relapsing-remitting MS was present in roughly 30 and secondary progressive MS was present in 3. Longitudinal HAM/TSP donors and healthy donors each had 3 time-points at intervals of about 3-45 months. The cohort was made up of around 70 subjects, consisting of 15 or so HAM/TSP patients, roughly 35 multiple sclerosis patients and around 20 healthy controls. The approximately 110 TCR-beta libraries covered PBMC samples along with longitudinal samples, technical triplicates, and paired sorted CD4+ and CD8+ T-cell subsets. Peripheral blood TCR-beta repertoires from HTLV-I-associated myelopathy (HAM/TSP) patients, multiple sclerosis patients and healthy controls were compared by UMI-based sequencing.

The time point tag for this specimen amounts to: longitudinal time-point 3. For unsorted PBMC libraries, 2 million PBMCs were used after storage in RNAlater at -80 degrees C until RNA extraction. The multiple sclerosis patients were enrolled in a US clinical protocol that evaluated disease progression with magnetic resonance imaging. Peripheral blood was subjected to Ficoll-Hypaque density gradient centrifugation to isolate PBMCs, which were then cryopreserved in liquid nitrogen. General conclusions and limits of the study: In a phylogenetic analysis, the repertoires of 18 out of 34 MS patients fell into a single cluster of related CDR3 sequences, pointing to a possible signature at the repertoire level. No identical CDR3 amino acid sequences were found to be shared among expanded clones across subjects, suggesting that TCR-beta repertoires were private in all groups. TCR clonal expansion was highest in HAM/TSP patients and lowest in MS patients, with MS patients falling below even healthy controls. No association of the MS cluster with clinical or MRI features was observed, and the need for larger cohorts was stated by the authors.

The sequence came from a woman in her sixties or seventies with multiple sclerosis. Sequenced: PBMCs. The rearranged segments are TRBV15 and TRBJ2-2, with TRBD1 matching 7 junction bases. The DNA sequence is TGTGCCACCAGCCAAGACAGGGTAATCGGGGAGCTGTTTTTT. The translation is CATSQDRVIGELFF.